This T cell receptor (beta chain) was profiled in a study of blood T cell repertoires in COVID-19. About the study: Researchers got acute and convalescent COVID-19 samples from the United States, Italy and Spain. Nucleic acid was either cDNA or gDNA, and it came from T cells, B-cell-depleted T cells, or PBMCs.

CDR3 length: 15 amino acids. Germline V gene sequence: CDR1 SGHVS, CDR2 FNYEAQ. J gave up 3 bases and V 5 bases, and 8 bases lay outside the gene matches. Original handling: How many nucleated cells were present was estimated from reference gene primer amplification. Data came from immunoSEQ multiplex PCR; TCRdb stores just in-frame clones and leaves some out. V, J and clone size derive from that table, while D and trimming were established from the DNA sequence. Among 130,000 to 150,000 clones, roughly 84% were seen once, and the ten largest hold about a tenth. This clone is medium-sized within its sample.

This TCR derives from a man between 60 and 75 years old with active or convalescent COVID-19. Sequencing used peripheral blood. V usage is TRBV7-6 and J usage is TRBJ1-1; 8 bases are a match to TRBD1. The CDR3 sequence: CASSPEPGQDTEAFF. The CDR3 coding sequence is TGTGCCAGCAGCCCAGAACCGGGACAGGACACTGAAGCTTTCTTT.